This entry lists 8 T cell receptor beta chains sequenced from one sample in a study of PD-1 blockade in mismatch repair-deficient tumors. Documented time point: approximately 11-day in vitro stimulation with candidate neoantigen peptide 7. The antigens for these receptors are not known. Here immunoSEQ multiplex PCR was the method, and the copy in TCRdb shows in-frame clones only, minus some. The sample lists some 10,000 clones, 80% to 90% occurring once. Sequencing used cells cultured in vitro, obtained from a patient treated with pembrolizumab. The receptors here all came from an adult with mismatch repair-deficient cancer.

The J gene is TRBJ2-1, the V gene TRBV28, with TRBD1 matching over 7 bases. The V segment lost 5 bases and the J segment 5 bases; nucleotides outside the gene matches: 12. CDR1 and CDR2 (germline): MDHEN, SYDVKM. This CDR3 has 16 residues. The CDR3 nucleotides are TGTGCCAGCAGTCCAATCGACAGGGCGAAGGACAATGAGCAGTTCTTC. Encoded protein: CASSPIDRAKDNEQFF. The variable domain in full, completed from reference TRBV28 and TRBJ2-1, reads DVKVTQSSRYLVKRTGEKVFLECVQDMDHENMFWYRQDPGLGLRLIYFSYDVKMKEKGDIPEGYSVSREKKERFSLILESASTNQTSMYLCASSPIDRAKDNEQFFGPGTRLTVL.

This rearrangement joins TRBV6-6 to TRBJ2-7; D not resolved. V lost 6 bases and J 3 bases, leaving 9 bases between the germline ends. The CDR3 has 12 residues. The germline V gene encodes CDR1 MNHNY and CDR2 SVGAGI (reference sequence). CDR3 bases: TGTGCCAGCAGCCGTGACCTCTACGAGCAGTACTTC. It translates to CASSRDLYEQYF.

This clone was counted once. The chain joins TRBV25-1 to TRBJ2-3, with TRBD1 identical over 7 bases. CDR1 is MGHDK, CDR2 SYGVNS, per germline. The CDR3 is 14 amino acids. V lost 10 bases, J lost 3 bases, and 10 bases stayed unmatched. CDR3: CAILQGPRTDTQYF. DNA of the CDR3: TGTGCCATCTTACAGGGGCCGAGGACAGATACGCAGTATTTT.

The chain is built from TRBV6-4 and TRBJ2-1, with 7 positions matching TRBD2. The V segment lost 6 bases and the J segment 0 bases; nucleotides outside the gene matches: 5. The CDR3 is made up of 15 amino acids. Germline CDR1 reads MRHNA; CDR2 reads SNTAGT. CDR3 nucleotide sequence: TGTGCCAGCAGCCCAACGGGGGGCTCCTACAATGAGCAGTTCTTC. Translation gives CASSPTGGSYNEQFF.

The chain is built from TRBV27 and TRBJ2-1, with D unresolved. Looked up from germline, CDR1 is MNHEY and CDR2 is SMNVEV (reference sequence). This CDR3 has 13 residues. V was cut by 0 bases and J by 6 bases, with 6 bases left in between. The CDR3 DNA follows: TGTGCCAGCAGTTTATCTAGCCTCAATGAGCAGTTCTTC. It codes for CASSLSSLNEQFF.

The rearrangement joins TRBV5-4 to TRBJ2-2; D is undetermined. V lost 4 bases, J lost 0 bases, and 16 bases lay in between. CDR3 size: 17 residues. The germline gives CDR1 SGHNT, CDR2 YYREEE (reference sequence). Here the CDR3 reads CASSGPPVVANTGELFF. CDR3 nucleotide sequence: TGTGCCAGCAGCGGGCCCCCAGTAGTCGCGAACACCGGGGAGCTGTTTTTT.

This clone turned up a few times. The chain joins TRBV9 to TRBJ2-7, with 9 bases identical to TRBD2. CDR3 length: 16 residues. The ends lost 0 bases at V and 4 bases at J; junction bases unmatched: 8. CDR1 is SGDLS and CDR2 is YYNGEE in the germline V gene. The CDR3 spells CASSVAGAGGGYEQYF. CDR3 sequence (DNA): TGTGCCAGCAGCGTAGCAGGTGCGGGAGGGGGATACGAGCAGTACTTC.

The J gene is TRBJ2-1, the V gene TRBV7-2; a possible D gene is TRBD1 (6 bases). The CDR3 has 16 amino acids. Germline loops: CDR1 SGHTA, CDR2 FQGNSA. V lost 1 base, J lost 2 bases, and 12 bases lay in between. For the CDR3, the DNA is TGTGCCAGCAGCTTAGGAGTGGGGGCCCCCTACAATGAGCAGTTCTTC. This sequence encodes CASSLGVGAPYNEQFF.